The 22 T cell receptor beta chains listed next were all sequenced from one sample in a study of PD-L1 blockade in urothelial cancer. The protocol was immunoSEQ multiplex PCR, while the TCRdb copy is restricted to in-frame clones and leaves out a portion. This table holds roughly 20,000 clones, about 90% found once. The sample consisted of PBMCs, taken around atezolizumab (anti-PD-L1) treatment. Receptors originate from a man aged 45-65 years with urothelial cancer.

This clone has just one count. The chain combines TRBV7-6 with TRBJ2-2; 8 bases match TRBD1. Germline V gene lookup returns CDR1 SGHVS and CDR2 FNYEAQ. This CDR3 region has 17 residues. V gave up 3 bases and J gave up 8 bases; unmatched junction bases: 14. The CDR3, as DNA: TGTGCCAGCAGCTTCGGTTGGGGAAGACAGGGGTTAGGGGAGCTGTTTTTT. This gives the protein CASSFGWGRQGLGELFF.

The CDR3 DNA is TGTGCCAGCAGCCTTTCAGGGCTTGGGATTCAGTACTTC. This sequence encodes CASSLSGLGIQYF. The chain is built from TRBV7-2 and TRBJ2-4, with a tentative D call TRBD1 (5 bases). CDR1 is SGHTA and CDR2 is FQGNSA in the germline V gene. Trimming took off 5 bases at V and 10 bases at J, with 15 bases between the two ends. The CDR3 is 13 amino acids.

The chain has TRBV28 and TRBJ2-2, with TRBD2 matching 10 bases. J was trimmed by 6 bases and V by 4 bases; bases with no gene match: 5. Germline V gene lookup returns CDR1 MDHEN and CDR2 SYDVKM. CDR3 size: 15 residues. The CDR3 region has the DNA TGTGCCAGCAGTTCCCTAGCGGGAGTGGCCGGGGAGCTGTTTTTT. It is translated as CASSSLAGVAGELFF. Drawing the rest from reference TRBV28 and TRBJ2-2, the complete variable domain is DVKVTQSSRYLVKRTGEKVFLECVQDMDHENMFWYRQDPGLGLRLIYFSYDVKMKEKGDIPEGYSVSREKKERFSLILESASTNQTSMYLCASSSLAGVAGELFFGEGSRLTVL.

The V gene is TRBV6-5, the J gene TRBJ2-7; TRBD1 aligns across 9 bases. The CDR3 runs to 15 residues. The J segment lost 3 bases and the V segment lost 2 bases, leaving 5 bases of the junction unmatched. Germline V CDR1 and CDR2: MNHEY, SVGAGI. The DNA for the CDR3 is TGTGCCAGCAGTTACGCTGGACAGGGGAGCTACGAGCAGTACTTC. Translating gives CASSYAGQGSYEQYF.

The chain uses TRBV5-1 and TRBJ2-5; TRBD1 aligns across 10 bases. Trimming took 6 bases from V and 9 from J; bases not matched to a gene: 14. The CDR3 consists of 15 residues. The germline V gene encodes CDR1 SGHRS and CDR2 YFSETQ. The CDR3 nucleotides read TGCGCCAGCACCCTGTTTGAGACAGGGGGCAGGGCCCAGTACTTC. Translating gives CASTLFETGGRAQYF.

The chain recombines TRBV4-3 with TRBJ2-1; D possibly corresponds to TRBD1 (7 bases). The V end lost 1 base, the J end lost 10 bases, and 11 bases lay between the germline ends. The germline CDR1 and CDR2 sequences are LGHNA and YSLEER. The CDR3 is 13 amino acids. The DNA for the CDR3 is TGCGCCAGCAGCCAAGCGGAGGGGGCAGAGCAGTTCTTC. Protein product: CASSQAEGAEQFF.

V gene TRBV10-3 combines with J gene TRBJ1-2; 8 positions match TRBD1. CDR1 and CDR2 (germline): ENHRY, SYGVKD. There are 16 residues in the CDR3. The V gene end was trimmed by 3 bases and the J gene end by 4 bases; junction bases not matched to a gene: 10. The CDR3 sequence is CAISELGAGGGYGYTF. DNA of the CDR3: TGTGCCATCAGTGAATTGGGGGCAGGGGGCGGCTATGGCTACACCTTC.

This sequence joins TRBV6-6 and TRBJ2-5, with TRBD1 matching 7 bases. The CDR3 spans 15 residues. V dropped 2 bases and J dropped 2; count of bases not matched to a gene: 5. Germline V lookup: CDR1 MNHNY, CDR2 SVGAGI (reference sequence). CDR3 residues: CASSYNGQVQETQYF. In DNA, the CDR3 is TGTGCCAGCAGTTACAACGGACAGGTTCAAGAGACCCAGTACTTC.

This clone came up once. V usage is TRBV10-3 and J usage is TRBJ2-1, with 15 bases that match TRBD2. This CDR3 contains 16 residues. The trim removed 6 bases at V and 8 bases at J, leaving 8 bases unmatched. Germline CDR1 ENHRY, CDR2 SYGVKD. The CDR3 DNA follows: TGTGCCATCAGCCCGGGACTAGCGGGGGGCCTCGATGAGCAGTTCTTC. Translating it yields CAISPGLAGGLDEQFF.

CDR3 loop: CASSPLGGRGTEAFF. In DNA, the CDR3 is TGTGCCAGCAGCCCATTGGGGGGGCGGGGAACTGAAGCTTTCTTT. This chain links TRBV28 with TRBJ1-1, with D possibly being TRBD1 (6 bases). The CDR3 sequence is 15 residues long. The germline CDR1 and CDR2 sequences are MDHEN and SYDVKM. Trimming removed 6 bases from V and 5 bases from J, with 19 bases in between. The entire variable domain, with the rest obtained from reference TRBV28 and TRBJ1-1, is as follows: DVKVTQSSRYLVKRTGEKVFLECVQDMDHENMFWYRQDPGLGLRLIYFSYDVKMKEKGDIPEGYSVSREKKERFSLILESASTNQTSMYLCASSPLGGRGTEAFFGQGTRLTVV.

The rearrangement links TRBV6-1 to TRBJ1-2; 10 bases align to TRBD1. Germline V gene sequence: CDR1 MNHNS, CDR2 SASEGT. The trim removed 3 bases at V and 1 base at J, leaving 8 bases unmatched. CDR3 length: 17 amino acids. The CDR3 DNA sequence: TGTGCCAGCAGTGAGCCTGGGACAGGGGCGGATAACTATGGCTACACCTTC. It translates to CASSEPGTGADNYGYTF.

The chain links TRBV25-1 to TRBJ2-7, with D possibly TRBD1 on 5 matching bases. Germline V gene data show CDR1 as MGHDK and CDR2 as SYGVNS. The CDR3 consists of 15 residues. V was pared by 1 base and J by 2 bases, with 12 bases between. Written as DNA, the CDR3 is TGTGCCAGCAGTGAATCGAGACAGAGACCCTACGAGCAGTACTTC. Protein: CASSESRQRPYEQYF.

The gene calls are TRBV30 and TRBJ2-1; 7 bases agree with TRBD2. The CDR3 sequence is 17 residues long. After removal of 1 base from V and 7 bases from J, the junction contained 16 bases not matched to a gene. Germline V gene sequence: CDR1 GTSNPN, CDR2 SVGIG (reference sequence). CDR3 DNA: TGTGCCTGGAGTGCACCAGAAGGACTAGGTTTCCGGAATGAGCAGTTCTTC. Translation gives CAWSAPEGLGFRNEQFF.

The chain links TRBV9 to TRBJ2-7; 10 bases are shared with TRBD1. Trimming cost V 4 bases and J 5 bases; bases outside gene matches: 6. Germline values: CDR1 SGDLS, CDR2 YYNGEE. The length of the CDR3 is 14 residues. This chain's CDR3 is CASSLRQGANEQYF. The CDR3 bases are TGTGCCAGCAGCTTAAGACAGGGGGCCAACGAGCAGTACTTC.

CDR3: CASSPLLGTQYF. The CDR3 bases are TGTGCCAGCTCACCACTGCTCGGGACCCAGTACTTC. V usage is TRBV18 and J usage is TRBJ2-5; D call uncertain. Per the germline V gene, CDR1 is KGHSH and CDR2 is LQKENI. The CDR3 sequence is 12 residues long. V was cut by 1 base and J by 7 bases, with 7 bases left in between.

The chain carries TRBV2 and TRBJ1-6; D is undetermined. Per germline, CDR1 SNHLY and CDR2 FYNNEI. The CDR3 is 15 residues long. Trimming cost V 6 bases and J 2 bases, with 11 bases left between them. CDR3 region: CASRVSQTYNSPLHF. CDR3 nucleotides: TGTGCCAGCAGGGTGTCCCAGACCTATAATTCACCCCTCCACTTT.

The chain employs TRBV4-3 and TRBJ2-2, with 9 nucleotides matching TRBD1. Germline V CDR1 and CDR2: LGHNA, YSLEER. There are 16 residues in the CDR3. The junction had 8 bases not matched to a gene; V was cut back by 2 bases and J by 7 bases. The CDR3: CASSQFGTGSVGELFF. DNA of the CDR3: TGCGCCAGCAGCCAATTTGGGACAGGGTCGGTCGGGGAGCTGTTTTTT.

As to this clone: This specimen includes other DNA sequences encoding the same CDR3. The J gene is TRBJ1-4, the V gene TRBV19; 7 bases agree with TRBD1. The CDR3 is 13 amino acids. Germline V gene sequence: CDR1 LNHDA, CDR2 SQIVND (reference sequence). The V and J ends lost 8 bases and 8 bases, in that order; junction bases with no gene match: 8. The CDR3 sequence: CASSDRVNEKLFF. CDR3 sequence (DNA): TGTGCCAGTTCCGACAGGGTAAACGAAAAACTGTTTTTT. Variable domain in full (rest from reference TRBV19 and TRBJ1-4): DGGITQSPKYLFRKEGQNVTLSCEQNLNHDAMYWYRQDPGQGLRLIYYSQIVNDFQKGDIAEGYSVSREKKESFPLTVTSAQKNPTAFYLCASSDRVNEKLFFGSGTQLSVL.

The CDR3 is CASGDSYEQYF. The CDR3 DNA reads as TGTGCCAGCGGAGACAGCTACGAGCAGTACTTC. V usage is TRBV18 and J usage is TRBJ2-7, with a weak D call TRBD1 (5 bases). CDR1 and CDR2 (germline): KGHSH, LQKENI. This CDR3 comprises 11 residues. V was trimmed by 8 bases and J by 3 bases, leaving 8 bases between them.

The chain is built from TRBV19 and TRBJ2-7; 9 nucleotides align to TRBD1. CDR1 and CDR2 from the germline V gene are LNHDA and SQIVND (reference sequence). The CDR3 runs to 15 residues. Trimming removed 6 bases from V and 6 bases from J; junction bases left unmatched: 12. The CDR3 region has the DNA TGTGCCAGTAGAACTACAGGGGGCCAGTCCGGCGAGCAGTACTTC. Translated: CASRTTGGQSGEQYF.

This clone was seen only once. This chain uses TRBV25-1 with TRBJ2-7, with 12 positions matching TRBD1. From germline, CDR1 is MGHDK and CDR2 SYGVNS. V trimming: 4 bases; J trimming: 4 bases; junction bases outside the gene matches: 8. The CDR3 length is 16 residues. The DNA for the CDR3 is TGTGCCAGCAGTGGGTGGACGGGACAGGGGGCTTACGAGCAGTACTTC. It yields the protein CASSGWTGQGAYEQYF.

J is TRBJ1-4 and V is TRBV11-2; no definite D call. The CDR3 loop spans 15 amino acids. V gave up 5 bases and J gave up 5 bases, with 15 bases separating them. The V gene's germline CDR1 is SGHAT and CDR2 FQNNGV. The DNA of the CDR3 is TGTGCCAGCAGCCTGTCACGCGGGTCAAATGAAAAACTGTTTTTT. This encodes CASSLSRGSNEKLFF.